The present entry profiles one T cell receptor (beta chain) with its context. Its antigen remains unidentified. There are no base qualities to consult, and no much larger clone falls within one base. Counted from cysteine to phenylalanine, this CDR3 has 14 amino acids. The CDR3 DNA has 42 bases and is translated from base 1. V is cut back by 4 bases and J by 8 bases, with 6 bases in the junction unmatched. Looking up the germline V gene yields CDR1 SGHRS and CDR2 YFSETQ. Collaborating institutions collected whole blood in K2EDTA tubes following their own protocols. For TCRbeta analysis, collaborators shipped samples in one of three forms: frozen whole blood, isolated PBMCs, or DNA extracted from either of those sample types. TCRbeta CDR3 regions were amplified from genomic DNA by means of the immunoSEQ Assay, a bias-controlled multiplex PCR. From the authors' description of their analysis: Within the assay, amplification of reference gene primers was used to estimate how many nucleated cells each sample contained. Sequence reads were collapsed and filtered to measure the absolute abundance of every unique TCRbeta CDR3 rearrangement. For each sample, productive Simpson clonality was calculated as the square root of Simpson's diversity index across productive rearrangements. Entries here come from immuneACCESS through TCRdb and include only in-frame sequences with V and J called. Some clones fail to appear in such tables; in the studies checked, an unresolved V gene covers under half of the shortfall, and the cause of the remainder is unknown. Clone size and V and J calls were adopted from that table, with D and trimming inferred from the DNA. This sample has 300,000 or so clones in its table, and around 86% of those were observed once. The ten largest make up 1% of the sample.

This record comes from a study of blood T cell repertoires in COVID-19 (TCRdb year 2020). For the study in its entirety: Samples covering the acute and convalescent phases of COVID-19 were provided by collaborators in the United States, Italy and Spain. The material from the prospective study consisted of cDNA or gDNA derived from T cells, B-cell-depleted T cells, or PBMCs. Subjects who had been exposed to COVID-19, were actively infected with it, or had recovered from it provided the deeply sampled blood TCRbeta repertoires that made up the dataset. The repertoires were released in a freely available public database intended as a resource for research on the immune response to SARS-CoV-2. The samples were drawn from two sources: the first 160 participants of the ongoing ImmuneRACE study, and 950 to 1,500 subjects contributed by 6 global collaborators. The sample metadata nearly always contained a de-identified subject ID, COVID-19 status, age in years and sex. HLA class I and class II types, where available, came from metadata supplied by the sample provider rather than from assay-based typing. The paper's findings and limits, for the study overall: The quantity of clinical and demographic metadata differed by source and by participant and was supplied without curation.

The sequence came from a man in his fifties with active or convalescent COVID-19. The sequence links TRBV5-1 to TRBJ1-4, and TRBD1 matches 9 of the central bases. Sequenced material: peripheral blood. For the CDR3, the sequence is CASSTGQGWEKLFF. The sequence in DNA is TGCGCCAGCAGCACCGGACAGGGGTGGGAAAAACTGTTTTTT. Full variable domain (CDR3 extended with the reference TRBV5-1 and TRBJ1-4 proteins): KAGVTQTPRYLIKTRGQQVTLSCSPISGHRSVSWYQQTPGQGLQFLFEYFSETQRNKGNFPGRFSGRQFSNSRSEMNVSTLELGDSALYLCASSTGQGWEKLFFGSGTQLSVL.